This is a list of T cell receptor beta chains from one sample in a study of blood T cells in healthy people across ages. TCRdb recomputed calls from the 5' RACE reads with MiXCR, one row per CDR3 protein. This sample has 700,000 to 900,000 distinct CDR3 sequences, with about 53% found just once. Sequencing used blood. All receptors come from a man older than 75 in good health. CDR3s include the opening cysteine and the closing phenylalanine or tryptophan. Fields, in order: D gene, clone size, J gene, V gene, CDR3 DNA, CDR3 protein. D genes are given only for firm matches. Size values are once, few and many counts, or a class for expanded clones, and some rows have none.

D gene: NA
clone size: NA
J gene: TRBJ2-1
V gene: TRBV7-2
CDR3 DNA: TGTGTCAGCAGCTTAGTAGCAGGGGTCCAAGAGACCCAGTTCTTC
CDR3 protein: CVSSLVAGVQETQFF

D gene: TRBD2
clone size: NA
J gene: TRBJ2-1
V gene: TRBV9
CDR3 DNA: TGTGCCAGCAGCGAGCGGGGCAAGAGCTCCTACAATGAGCAGTTCTTC
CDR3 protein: CASSERGKSSYNEQFF

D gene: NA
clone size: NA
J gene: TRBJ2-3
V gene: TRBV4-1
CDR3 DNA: TGCGCCAGCAGCCAAATAGGTTTGGGACGGGGCAGATACGCGTATTTT
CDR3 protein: CASSQIGLGRGRYAYF

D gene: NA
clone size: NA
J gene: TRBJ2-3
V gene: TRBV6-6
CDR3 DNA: TGTGCCAGCAGACTACCCCGGGGCCAGACTGATACGCAGTATTTT
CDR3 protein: CASRLPRGQTDTQYF

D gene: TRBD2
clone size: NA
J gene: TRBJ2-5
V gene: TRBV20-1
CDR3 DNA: TGCAGTGCCCCCTCGGCCGCTAGCGGAAACCAAGAGACCCAGTACTTC
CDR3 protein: CSAPSAASGNQETQYF

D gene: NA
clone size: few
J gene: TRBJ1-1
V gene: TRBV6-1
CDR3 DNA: TGTGCCAGCAGTGAAGTAGTGAACACTGAAGCTTTCTTT
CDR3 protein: CASSEVVNTEAFF

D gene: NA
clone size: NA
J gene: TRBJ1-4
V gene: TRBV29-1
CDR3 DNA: TGCAGCGCCGGAGCGATGGGTGAAAAACTGTTTTTT
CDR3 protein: CSAGAMGEKLFF

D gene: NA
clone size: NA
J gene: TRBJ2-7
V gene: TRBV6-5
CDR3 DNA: TGTGCCAGCACCCAATTTGGGCCCTACGAGCAGTACTTC
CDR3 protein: CASTQFGPYEQYF

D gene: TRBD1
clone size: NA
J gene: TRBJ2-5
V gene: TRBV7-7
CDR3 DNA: TGTGCTAGCTCCCCAGGGACAGGGGGATCTGAGACCCAGTACTTC
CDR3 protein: CASSPGTGGSETQYF

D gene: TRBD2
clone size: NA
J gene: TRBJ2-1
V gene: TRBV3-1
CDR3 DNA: TGTGCCAGCAGCCAAATCGCTAGCGGGGCAGGTAAGCAGTTCTTC
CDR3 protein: CASSQIASGAGKQFF

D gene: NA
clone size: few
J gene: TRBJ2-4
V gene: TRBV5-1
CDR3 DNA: TGCGCCAGCAGCTTGGAACGGGAAAACATTCAGTACTTC
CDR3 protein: CASSLERENIQYF

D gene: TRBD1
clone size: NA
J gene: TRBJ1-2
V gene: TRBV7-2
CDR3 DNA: TGTGCCAGCAGCTTATCAGGGGGCTTCTATAGCTACACCTTC
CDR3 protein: CASSLSGGFYSYTF

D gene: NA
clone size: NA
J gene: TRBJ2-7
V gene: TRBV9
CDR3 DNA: TGTGCCAGCAGCCCCCAGGCGGGGGCGGCCTACGAGCAGTACTTC
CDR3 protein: CASSPQAGAAYEQYF

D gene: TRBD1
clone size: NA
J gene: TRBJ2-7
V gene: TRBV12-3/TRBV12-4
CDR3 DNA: TGTGCCAGCAGACCGGGACAGGGGGCTCGGGGCGAGCAGTACTTC
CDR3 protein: CASRPGQGARGEQYF

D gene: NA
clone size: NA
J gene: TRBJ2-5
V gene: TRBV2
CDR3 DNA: TGTGCCAGCGCACCGTTGGGATGGGGGGACCAAGAGACCCAGTACTTC
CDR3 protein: CASAPLGWGDQETQYF

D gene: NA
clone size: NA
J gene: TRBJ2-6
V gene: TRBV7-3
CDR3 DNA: TGTGCCAGCAGCTTAAGACACTCTGGGGCCAACGTCCTGACTTTC
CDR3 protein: CASSLRHSGANVLTF

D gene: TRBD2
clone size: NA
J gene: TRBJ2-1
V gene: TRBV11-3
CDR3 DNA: TGTGCCAGCAGTGATACTAGCGTGTCCCACAATGAGCAGTTCTTC
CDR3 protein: CASSDTSVSHNEQFF

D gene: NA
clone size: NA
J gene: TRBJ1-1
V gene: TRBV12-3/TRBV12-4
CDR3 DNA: TGTGCCAGCAGGAAGGGTACCCCGAACACTGAAGCTTTCTTT
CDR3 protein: CASRKGTPNTEAFF

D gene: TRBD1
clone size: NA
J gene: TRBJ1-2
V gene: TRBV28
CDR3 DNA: TGTGCCTGCAGTCAGACGGACAGGGTCTATGGCTACACCTTC
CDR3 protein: CACSQTDRVYGYTF

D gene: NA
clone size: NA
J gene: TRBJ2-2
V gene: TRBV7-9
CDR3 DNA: TGTGCCAGCAGCTTAAGCAGTCCCGGGGAGCTGTTTTTT
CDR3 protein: CASSLSSPGELFF

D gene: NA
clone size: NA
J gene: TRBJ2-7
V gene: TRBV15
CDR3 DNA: TGTGCCACCGCGGGTCCGGGGCCTTACGAGCAGTACTTC
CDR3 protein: CATAGPGPYEQYF

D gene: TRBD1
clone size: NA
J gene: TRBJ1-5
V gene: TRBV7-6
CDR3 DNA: TGTGCCAGCAGCTTATTTCGCAGGGTTCCCATCACAGGGGGCGAAAATTATCAGCCCCAGCATTTT
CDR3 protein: CASSLFRRVPITGGENYQPQHF

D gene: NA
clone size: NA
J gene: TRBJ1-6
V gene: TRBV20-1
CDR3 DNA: TGCAGTGCTAGAGGCCCTTTCGATTCACCCCTCCACTTT
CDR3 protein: CSARGPFDSPLHF

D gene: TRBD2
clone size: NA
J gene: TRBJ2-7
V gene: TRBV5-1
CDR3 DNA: TGCGCCAGCAGCTTGGCGGGACTAGCGGGAGGAAGCTACGAGCAGTACTTC
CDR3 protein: CASSLAGLAGGSYEQYF

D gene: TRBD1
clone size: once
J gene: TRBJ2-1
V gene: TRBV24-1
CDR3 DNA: TGTGCCACCAGTGGAGGACAGGGGGCAAGGAATGAGCAGTTCTTC
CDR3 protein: CATSGGQGARNEQFF

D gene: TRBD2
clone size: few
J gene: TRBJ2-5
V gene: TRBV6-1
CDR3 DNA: TGTGCCAGCAGTCGACTAGCGGGAGATCAAGAGACCCAGTACTTC
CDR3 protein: CASSRLAGDQETQYF

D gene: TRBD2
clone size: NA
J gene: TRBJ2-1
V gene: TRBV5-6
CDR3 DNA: TGTGCCAGCAGCTTGGGTGGCGGGAGCGGAAATGAGCAGTTCTTC
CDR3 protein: CASSLGGGSGNEQFF

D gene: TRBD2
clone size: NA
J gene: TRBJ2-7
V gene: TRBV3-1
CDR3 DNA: TGTGCCAGCAGCCACGGGACTAGCGCTACCTACGAGCAGTACTTC
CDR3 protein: CASSHGTSATYEQYF

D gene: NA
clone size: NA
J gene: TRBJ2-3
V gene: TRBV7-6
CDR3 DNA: TGTGCCAGCTCAGGCAGTAGCACAGATACGCAGTATTTT
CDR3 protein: CASSGSSTDTQYF

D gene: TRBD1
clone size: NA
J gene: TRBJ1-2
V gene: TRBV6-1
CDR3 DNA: TGTGCCAGCAGTGAATACGCAGGGGGCCGAGGCTATGGCTACACCTTC
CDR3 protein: CASSEYAGGRGYGYTF

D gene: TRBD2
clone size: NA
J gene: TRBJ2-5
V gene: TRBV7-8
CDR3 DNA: TGTGCCAGCAGCCTTCCCCGACAGACTAGCTCCTACGAGAAGTACTTC
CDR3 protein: CASSLPRQTSSYEKYF

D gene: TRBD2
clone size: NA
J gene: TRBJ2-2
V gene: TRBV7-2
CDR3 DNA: TGTGCCAGCAGCTTATCCAGCGGGACGAACACCGGGGAGCTGTTTTTT
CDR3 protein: CASSLSSGTNTGELFF

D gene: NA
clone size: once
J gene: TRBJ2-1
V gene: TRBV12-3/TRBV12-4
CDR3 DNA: TGTGCCAGCATAGAGGGATCCTACAATGAGCAGTTCTTC
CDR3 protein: CASIEGSYNEQFF

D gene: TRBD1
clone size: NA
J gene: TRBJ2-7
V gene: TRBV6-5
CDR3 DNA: TGTGCCAGCAGTTACGCGAGGGACAGGGCAAACGAGCAGTACTTC
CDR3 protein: CASSYARDRANEQYF

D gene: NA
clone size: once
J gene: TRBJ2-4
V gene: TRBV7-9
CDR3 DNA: TGTGCCAGCAGCTTCTCCTCGGGAGACATTCAGTACTTC
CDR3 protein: CASSFSSGDIQYF

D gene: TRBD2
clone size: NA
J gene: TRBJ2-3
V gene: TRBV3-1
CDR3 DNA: TGTGCCAGCAGCCATCAACCGGGACTAGCGGGAGGCCGAGACGCGTATTTT
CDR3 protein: CASSHQPGLAGGRDAYF